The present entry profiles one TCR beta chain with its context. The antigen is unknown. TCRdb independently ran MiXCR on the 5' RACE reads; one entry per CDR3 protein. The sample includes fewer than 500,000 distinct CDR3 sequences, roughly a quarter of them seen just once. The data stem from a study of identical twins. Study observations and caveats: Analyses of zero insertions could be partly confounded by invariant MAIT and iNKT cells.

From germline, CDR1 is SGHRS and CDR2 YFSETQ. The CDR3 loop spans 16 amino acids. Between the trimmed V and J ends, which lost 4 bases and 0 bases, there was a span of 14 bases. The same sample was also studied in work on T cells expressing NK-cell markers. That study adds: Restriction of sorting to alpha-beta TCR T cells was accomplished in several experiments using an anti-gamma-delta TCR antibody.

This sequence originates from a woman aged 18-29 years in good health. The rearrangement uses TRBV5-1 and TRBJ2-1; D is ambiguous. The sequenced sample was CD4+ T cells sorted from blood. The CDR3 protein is CASSQSAEYSYNEQFF. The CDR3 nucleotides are TGCGCCAGCAGCCAATCGGCTGAATACTCCTACAATGAGCAGTTCTTC.